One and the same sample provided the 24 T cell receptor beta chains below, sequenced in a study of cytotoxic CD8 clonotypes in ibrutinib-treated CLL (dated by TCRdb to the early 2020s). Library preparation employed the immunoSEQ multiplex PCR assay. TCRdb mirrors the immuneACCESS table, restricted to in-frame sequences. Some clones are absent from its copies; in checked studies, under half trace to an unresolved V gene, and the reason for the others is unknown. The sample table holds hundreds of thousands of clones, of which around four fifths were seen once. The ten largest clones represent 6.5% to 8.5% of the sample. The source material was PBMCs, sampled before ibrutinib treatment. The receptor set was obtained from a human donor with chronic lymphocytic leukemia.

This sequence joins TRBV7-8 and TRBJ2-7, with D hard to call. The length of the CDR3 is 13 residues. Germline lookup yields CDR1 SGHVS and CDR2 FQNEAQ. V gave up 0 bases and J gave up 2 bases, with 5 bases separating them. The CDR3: CASSLAGAYEQYF. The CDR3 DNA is TGTGCCAGCAGCTTAGCAGGAGCCTACGAGCAGTACTTC.

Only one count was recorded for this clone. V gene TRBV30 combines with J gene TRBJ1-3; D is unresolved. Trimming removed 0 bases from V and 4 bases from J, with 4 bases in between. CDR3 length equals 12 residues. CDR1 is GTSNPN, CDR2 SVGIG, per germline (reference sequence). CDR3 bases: TGTGCCTGGAGTGTAAACGGAAACACCATATATTTT. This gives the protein CAWSVNGNTIYF.

The CDR3 DNA is TGTGCCAGCAGTCAGATGGAGGGCGTCTCTGGAAACACCATATATTTT. Its protein is CASSQMEGVSGNTIYF. This sequence joins TRBV9 and TRBJ1-3; D is unresolved. V lost 5 bases and J 0 bases, leaving 15 bases between the germline ends. This CDR3 region has 16 residues. The germline CDR1 and CDR2 sequences are SGDLS and YYNGEE.

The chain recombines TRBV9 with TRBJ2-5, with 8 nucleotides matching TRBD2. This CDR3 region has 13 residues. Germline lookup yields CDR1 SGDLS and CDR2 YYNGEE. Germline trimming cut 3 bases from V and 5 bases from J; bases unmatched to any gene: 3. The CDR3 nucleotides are TGTGCCAGCAGCGCTAGCGGGCCGGAGACCCAGTACTTC. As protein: CASSASGPETQYF.

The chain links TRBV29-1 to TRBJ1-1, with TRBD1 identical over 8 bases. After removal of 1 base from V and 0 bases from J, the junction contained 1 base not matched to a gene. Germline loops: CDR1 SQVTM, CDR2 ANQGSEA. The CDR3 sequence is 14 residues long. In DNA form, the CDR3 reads TGCAGCGTTGAAGGGACAGGGCTGAACACTGAAGCTTTCTTT. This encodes CSVEGTGLNTEAFF.

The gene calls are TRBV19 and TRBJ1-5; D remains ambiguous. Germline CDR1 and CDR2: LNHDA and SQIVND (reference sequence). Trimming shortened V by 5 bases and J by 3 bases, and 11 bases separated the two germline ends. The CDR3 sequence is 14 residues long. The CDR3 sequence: CASSSRGNNQPQHF. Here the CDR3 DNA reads TGTGCCAGTAGTTCTCGCGGCAACAATCAGCCCCAGCATTTT.

The CDR3 loop is CASSLGLGSYPYEQYF. The CDR3 nucleotides are TGTGCCAGCAGCTTGGGTTTGGGCAGTTACCCCTACGAGCAGTACTTC. This chain connects TRBV7-9 to TRBJ2-7, with D unclear. V lost 3 bases, J lost 2 bases, and 17 bases lay in between. Germline CDR1 and CDR2: SEHNR and FQNEAQ (reference sequence). The CDR3 is made up of 16 amino acids.

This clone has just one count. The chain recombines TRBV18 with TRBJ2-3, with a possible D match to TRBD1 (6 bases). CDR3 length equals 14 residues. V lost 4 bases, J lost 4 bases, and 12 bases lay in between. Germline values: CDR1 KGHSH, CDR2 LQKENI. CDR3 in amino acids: CASSLTGYPDTQYF. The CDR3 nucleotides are TGTGCCAGCTCACTCACAGGGTACCCAGATACGCAGTATTTT.

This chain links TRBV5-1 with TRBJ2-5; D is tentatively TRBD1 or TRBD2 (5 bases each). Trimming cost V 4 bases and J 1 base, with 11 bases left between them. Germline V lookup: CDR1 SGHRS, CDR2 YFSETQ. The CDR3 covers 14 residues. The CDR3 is CASSPGTAQETQYF. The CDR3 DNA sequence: TGCGCCAGCAGCCCGGGGACGGCCCAAGAGACCCAGTACTTC. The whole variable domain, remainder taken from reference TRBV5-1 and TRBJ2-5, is KAGVTQTPRYLIKTRGQQVTLSCSPISGHRSVSWYQQTPGQGLQFLFEYFSETQRNKGNFPGRFSGRQFSNSRSEMNVSTLELGDSALYLCASSPGTAQETQYFGPGTRLLVL.

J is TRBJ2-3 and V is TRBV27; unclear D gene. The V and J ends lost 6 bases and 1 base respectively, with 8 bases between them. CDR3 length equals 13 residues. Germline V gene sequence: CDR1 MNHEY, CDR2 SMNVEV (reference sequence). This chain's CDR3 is CASRTTGTDTQYF. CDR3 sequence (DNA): TGTGCCAGCAGGACGACGGGCACAGATACGCAGTATTTT.

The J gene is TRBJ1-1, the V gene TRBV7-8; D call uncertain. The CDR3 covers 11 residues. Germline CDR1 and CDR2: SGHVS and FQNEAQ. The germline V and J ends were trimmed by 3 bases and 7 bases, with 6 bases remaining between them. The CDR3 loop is CASSFGSEAFF. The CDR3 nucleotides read TGTGCCAGCAGCTTCGGTAGTGAAGCTTTCTTT.

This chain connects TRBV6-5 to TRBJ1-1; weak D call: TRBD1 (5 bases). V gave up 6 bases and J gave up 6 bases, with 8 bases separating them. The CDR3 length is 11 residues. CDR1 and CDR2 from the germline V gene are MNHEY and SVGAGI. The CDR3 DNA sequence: TGTGCCAGCAGGATCAGGGCTGAAGCTTTCTTT. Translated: CASRIRAEAFF.

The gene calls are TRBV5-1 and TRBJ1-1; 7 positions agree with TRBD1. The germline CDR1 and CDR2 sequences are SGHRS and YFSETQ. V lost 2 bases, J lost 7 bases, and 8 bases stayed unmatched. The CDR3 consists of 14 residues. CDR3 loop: CASSLSTGELEAFF. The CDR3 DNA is TGCGCCAGCAGCTTAAGTACAGGGGAACTTGAAGCTTTCTTT.

The CDR3: CASSKTGAVYEQYF. DNA of the CDR3: TGTGCCAGCAGTAAGACAGGGGCGGTTTACGAGCAGTACTTC. The chain carries TRBV25-1 and TRBJ2-7; TRBD1 matches 8 bases. Germline V gene lookup returns CDR1 MGHDK and CDR2 SYGVNS. After removal of 5 bases from V and 4 bases from J, the junction contained 7 bases not matched to a gene. The length of the CDR3 is 14 residues.

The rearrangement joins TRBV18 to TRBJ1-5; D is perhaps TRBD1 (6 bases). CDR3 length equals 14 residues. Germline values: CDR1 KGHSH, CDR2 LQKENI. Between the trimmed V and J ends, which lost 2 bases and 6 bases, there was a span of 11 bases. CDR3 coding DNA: TGTGCCAGCTCACCAAACAGGGACGGTCAGCCCCAGCATTTT. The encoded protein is CASSPNRDGQPQHF.

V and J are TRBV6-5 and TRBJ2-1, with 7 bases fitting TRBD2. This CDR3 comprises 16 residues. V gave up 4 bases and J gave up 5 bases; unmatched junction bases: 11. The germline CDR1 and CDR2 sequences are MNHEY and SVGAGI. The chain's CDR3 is CASSWGFWDYNNEQFF. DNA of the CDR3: TGTGCCAGCAGTTGGGGCTTTTGGGACTACAACAATGAGCAGTTCTTC.

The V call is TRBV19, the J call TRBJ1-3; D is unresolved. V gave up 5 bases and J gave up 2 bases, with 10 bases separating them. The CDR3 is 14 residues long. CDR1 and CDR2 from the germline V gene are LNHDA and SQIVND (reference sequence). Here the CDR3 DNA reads TGTGCCAGTAGTTGGTCAGACACTGGAAACACCATATATTTT. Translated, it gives CASSWSDTGNTIYF.

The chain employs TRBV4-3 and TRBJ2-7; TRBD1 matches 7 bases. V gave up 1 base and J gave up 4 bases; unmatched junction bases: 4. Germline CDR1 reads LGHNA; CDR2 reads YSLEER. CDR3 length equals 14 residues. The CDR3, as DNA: TGCGCCAGCAGCCAAGGGACAGGTCGTTACGAGCAGTACTTC. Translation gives CASSQGTGRYEQYF.

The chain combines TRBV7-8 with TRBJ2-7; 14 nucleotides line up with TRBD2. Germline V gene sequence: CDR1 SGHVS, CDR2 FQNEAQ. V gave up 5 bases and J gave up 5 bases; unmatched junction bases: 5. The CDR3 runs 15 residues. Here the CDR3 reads CASSQGLAGAHEQYF. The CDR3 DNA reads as TGTGCCAGCAGCCAGGGACTAGCGGGAGCCCACGAGCAGTACTTC.

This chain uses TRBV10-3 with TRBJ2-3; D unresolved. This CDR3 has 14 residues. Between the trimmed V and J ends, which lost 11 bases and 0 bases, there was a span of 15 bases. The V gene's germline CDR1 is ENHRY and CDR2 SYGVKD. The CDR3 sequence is CAATARTSTDTQYF. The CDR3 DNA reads TGTGCCGCCACCGCTCGGACCAGCACAGATACGCAGTATTTT.

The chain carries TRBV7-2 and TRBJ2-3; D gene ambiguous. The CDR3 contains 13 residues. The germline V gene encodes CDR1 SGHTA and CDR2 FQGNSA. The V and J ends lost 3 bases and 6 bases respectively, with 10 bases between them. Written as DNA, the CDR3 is TGTGCCAGCAGCTTGAAGGCCTTGGATACGCAGTATTTT. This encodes CASSLKALDTQYF. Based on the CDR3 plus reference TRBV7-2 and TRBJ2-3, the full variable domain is GAGVSQSPSNKVTEKGKDVELRCDPISGHTALYWYRQSLGQGLEFLIYFQGNSAPDKSGLPSDRFSAERTGGSVSTLTIQRTQQEDSAVYLCASSLKALDTQYFGPGTRLTVL.

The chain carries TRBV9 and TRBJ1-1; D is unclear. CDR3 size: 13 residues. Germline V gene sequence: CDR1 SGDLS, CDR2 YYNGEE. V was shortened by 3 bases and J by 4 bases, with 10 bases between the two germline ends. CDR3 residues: CASSEQSTTEAFF. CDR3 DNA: TGTGCCAGCAGCGAACAGTCAACCACTGAAGCTTTCTTT.

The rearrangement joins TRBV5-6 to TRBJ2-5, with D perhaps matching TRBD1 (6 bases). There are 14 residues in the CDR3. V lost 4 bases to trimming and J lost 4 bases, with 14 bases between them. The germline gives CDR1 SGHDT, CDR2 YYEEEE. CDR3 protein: CASSGLQGAETQYF. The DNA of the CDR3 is TGTGCCAGCAGCGGCCTACAGGGAGCAGAGACCCAGTACTTC.

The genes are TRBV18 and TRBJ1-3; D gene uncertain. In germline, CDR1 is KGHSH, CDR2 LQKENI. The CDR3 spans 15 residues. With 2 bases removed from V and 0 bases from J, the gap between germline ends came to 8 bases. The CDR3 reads CASSPTLISGNTIYF. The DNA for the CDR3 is TGTGCCAGCTCACCAACCCTGATCTCTGGAAACACCATATATTTT.